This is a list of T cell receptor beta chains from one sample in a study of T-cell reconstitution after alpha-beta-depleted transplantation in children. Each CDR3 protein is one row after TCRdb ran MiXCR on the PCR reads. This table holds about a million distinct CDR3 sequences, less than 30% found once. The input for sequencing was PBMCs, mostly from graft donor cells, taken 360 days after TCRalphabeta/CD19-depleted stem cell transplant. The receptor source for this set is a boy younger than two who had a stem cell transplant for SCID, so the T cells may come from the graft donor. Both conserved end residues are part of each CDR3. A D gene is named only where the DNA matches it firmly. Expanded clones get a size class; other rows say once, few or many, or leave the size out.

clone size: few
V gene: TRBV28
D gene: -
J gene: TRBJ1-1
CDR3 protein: CASTPGGWVEAFF
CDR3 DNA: TGTGCCAGCACCCCCGGGGGATGGGTTGAAGCTTTCTTT

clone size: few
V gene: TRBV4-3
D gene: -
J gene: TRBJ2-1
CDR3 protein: CASSQGLFSTGLSYNEQFF
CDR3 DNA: TGCGCCAGCAGCCAAGGTCTCTTTTCGACAGGACTCTCCTACAATGAGCAGTTCTTC

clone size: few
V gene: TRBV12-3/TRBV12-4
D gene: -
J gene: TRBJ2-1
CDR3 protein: CASTVIMGQWSDEQFF
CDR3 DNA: TGTGCCAGCACCGTCATAATGGGGCAATGGAGCGATGAGCAGTTCTTC

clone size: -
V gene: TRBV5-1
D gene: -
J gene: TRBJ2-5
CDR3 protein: CASSFSGDLQETQYF
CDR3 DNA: TGCGCCAGCAGTTTCTCCGGGGACCTCCAAGAGACCCAGTACTTC

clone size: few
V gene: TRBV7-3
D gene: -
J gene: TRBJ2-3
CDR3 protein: CASSLLGSSSTDTQYF
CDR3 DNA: TGTGCCAGCAGCTTATTGGGATCTAGCAGCACAGATACGCAGTATTTT

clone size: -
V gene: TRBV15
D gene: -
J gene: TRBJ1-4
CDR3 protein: CATSRGQAKREKLFF
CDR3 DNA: TGTGCCACCAGCAGAGGGCAGGCGAAACGAGAAAAACTGTTTTTT

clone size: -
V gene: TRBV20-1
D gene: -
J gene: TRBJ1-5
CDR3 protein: CSAGNPNRIHQPQHF
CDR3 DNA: TGCAGTGCTGGAAACCCGAACAGGATCCATCAGCCCCAGCATTTT

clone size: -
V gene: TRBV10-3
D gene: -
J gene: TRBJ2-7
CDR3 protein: CAISGGDYEQYF
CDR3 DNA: TGTGCCATCAGTGGGGGTGACTACGAGCAGTACTTC

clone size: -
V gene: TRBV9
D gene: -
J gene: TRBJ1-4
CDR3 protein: CASSVTGDRRNKLFF
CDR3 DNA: TGTGCCAGCAGCGTAACCGGCGACAGGCGAAATAAACTGTTTTTT

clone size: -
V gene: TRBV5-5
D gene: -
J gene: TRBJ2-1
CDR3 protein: CASSLMVINEQFF
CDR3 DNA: TGTGCCAGCAGCTTGATGGTAATCAATGAGCAGTTCTTC

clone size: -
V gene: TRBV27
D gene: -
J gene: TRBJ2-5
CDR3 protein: CASSLSTGSLKTQYF
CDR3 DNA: TGTGCCAGCAGTTTAAGTACAGGCAGCCTGAAGACCCAGTACTTC

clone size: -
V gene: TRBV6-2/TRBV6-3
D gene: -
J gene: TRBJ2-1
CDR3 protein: CASSHEWGQQFF
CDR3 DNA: TGTGCCAGCAGCCACGAGTGGGGCCAACAGTTCTTC

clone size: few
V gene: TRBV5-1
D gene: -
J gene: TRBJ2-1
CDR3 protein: CASSLVMHEQFF
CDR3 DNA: TGCGCCAGCAGCTTGGTTATGCATGAGCAGTTCTTC

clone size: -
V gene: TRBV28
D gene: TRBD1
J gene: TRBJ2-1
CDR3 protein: CASSLMTGGPYNEQFF
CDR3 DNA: TGTGCCAGCAGTTTAATGACAGGGGGCCCCTACAATGAGCAGTTCTTC

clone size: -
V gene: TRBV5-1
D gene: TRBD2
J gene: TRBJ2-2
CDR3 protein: CASSLASGGAGTGELFF
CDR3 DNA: TGCGCCAGCAGCTTGGCCAGCGGGGGGGCAGGCACCGGGGAGCTGTTTTTT

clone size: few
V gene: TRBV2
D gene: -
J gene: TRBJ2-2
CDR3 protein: CARRGGTANTGELFF
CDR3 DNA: TGTGCCAGGCGGGGAGGGACAGCTAACACCGGGGAGCTGTTTTTT

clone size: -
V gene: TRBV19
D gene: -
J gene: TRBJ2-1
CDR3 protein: CASSISGTQRNNEQFF
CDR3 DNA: TGTGCCAGTAGTATAAGCGGCACCCAGCGCAACAATGAGCAGTTCTTC

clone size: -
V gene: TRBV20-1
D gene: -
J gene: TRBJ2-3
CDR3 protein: CSAQNPGTQNTQYF
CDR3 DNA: TGCAGTGCACAAAATCCCGGGACACAAAATACGCAGTATTTT

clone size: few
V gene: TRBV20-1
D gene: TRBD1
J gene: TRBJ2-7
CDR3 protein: CSAISPGTVPHEQYF
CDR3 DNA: TGCAGTGCTATTAGCCCCGGGACAGTACCCCACGAGCAGTACTTC

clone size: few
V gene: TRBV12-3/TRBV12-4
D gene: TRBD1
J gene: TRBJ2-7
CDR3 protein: CASTPGQVFGEQYF
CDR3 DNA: TGTGCCAGCACCCCCGGACAGGTTTTCGGCGAGCAGTACTTC

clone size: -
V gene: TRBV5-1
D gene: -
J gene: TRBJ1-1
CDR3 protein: CATRGGSMNTEAFF
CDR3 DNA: TGCGCCACCAGGGGAGGGAGCATGAACACTGAAGCTTTCTTT

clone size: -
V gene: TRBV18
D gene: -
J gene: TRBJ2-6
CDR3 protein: CASSPQTPVSGANVLTF
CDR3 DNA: TGTGCCAGCTCACCACAAACCCCGGTCTCTGGGGCCAACGTCCTGACTTTC

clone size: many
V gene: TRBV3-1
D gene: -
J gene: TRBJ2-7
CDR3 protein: CASSQAWGGPYEQYF
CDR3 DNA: TGTGCCAGCAGCCAAGCATGGGGAGGTCCCTACGAGCAGTACTTC

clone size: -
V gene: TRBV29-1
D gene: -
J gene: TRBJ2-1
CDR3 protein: CSVGWGGSTGNEQFF
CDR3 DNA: TGCAGCGTTGGGTGGGGGGGCTCTACGGGCAATGAGCAGTTCTTC

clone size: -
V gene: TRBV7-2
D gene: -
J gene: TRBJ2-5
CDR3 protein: CASSPAGTYIQETQYF
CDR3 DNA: TGTGCCAGCAGCCCAGCCGGGACCTACATCCAAGAGACCCAGTACTTC

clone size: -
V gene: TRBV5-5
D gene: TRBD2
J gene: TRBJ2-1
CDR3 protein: CASSSASGGASEQFF
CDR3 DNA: TGTGCCAGCAGCTCAGCTAGCGGGGGGGCCAGTGAGCAGTTCTTC

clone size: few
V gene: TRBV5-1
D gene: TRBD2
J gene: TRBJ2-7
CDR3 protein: CASSLGGGPEAEQYF
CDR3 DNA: TGCGCCAGCAGCTTGGGGGGGGGACCAGAAGCCGAGCAGTACTTC

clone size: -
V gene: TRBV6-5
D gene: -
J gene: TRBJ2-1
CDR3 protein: CASSYSRTGYNEQFF
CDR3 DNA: TGTGCCAGCAGTTACTCGAGAACGGGGTACAATGAGCAGTTCTTC

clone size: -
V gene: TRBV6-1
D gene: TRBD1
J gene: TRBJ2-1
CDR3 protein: CASGERDRAYNEQFF
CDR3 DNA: TGTGCCAGCGGGGAACGGGACAGGGCCTACAATGAGCAGTTCTTC

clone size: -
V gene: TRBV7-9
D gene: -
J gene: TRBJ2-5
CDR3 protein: CASSLGQGKDGETQYF
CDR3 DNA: TGTGCCAGCAGCTTAGGGCAGGGGAAAGATGGAGAGACCCAGTACTTC

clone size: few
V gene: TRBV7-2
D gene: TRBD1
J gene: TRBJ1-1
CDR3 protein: CASSSEGANTEAFF
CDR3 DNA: TGTGCCAGCAGCTCAGAGGGGGCGAACACTGAAGCTTTCTTT

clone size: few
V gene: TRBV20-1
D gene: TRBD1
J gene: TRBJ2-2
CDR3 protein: CSASSDRGGTGELFF
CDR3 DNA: TGCAGTGCTAGCTCCGACAGGGGAGGCACCGGGGAGCTGTTTTTT

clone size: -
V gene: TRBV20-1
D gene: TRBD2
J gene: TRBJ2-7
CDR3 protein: CSATPSGGYYYEQYF
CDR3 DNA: TGCAGTGCAACTCCTAGCGGGGGCTACTACTACGAGCAGTACTTC

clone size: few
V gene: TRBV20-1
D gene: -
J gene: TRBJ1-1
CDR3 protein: CSARVRTEAFF
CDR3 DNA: TGCAGTGCTAGGGTTAGGACTGAAGCTTTCTTT

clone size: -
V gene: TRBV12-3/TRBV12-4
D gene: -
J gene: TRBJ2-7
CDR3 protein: CASSLYDYEQYF
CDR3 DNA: TGTGCCAGCAGTTTATACGACTACGAGCAGTACTTC

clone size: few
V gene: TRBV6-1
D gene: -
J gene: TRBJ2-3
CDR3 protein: CASAWLRTDTQYF
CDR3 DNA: TGTGCCAGCGCCTGGCTTCGCACAGATACGCAGTATTTT

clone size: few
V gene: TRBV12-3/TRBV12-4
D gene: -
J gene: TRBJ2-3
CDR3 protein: CASSHSVVGASTDTQYF
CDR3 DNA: TGTGCCAGCAGTCACTCAGTCGTCGGGGCTAGCACAGATACGCAGTATTTT

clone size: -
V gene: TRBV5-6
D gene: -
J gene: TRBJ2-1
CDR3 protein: CASSLSGGGQDEQFF
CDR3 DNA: TGTGCCAGCAGCTTGTCGGGGGGCGGGCAAGATGAGCAGTTCTTC

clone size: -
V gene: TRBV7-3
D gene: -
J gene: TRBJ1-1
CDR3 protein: CASSLMGIRNTEAFF
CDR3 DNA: TGTGCCAGCAGCTTAATGGGGATAAGGAACACTGAAGCTTTCTTT

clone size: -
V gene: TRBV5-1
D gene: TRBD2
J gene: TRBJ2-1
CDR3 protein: CASSLGRETPSYNEQFF
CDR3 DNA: TGCGCCAGCAGCCTGGGGAGGGAAACGCCCTCCTACAATGAGCAGTTCTTC

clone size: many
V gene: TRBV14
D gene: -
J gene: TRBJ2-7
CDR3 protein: CASSQRNSLSYEQYF
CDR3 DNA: TGTGCCAGCAGCCAGAGGAACAGCCTTTCCTACGAGCAGTACTTC

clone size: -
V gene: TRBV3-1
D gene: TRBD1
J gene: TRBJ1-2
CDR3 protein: CATSQGLAGGNRGYTF
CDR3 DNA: TGTGCCACCTCCCAAGGTTTGGCAGGGGGCAATCGTGGCTACACCTTC

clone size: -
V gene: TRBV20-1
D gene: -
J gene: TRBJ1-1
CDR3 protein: CSASGHRDTEAFF
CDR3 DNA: TGCAGTGCTAGCGGCCACAGGGACACTGAAGCTTTCTTT

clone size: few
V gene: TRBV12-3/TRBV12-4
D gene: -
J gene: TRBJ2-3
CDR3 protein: CASSLTATDTQYF
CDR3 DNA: TGTGCCAGCAGTTTGACAGCCACAGATACGCAGTATTTT

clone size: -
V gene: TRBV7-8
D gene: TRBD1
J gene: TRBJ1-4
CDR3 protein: CASRNRGVGKLFF
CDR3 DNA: TGTGCCAGCAGGAACAGGGGGGTCGGAAAACTGTTTTTT

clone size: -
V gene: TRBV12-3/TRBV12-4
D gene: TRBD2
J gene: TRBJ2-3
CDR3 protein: CASSPAGGHDTQYF
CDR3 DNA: TGTGCCAGCAGTCCGGCGGGGGGGCACGATACGCAGTATTTT

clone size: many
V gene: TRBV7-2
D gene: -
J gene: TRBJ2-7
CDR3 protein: CASSLNRVYEQYF
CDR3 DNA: TGTGCCAGCAGCTTAAACAGGGTCTACGAGCAGTACTTC

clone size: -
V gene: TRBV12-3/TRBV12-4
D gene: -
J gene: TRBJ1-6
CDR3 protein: CASSLVPILGTADSPLHF
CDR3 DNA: TGTGCCAGCAGTTTGGTGCCAATCTTGGGGACGGCGGATTCACCCCTCCACTTT

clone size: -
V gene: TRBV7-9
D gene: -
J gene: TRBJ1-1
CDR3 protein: CASSTWDKMNTEAFF
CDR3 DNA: TGTGCCAGCAGCACTTGGGACAAGATGAACACTGAAGCTTTCTTT